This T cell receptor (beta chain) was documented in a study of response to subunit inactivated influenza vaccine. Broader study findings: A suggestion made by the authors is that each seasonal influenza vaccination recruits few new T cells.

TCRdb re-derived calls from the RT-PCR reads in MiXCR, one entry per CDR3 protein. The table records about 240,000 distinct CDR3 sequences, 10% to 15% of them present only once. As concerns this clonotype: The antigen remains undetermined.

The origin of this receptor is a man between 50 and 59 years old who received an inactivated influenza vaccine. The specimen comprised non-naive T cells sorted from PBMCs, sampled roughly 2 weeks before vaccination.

As DNA, the CDR3 is TGTGCCAGCAGCCTCTATGCCGTGGGCTCAGGGGGAACCGGGGAGCTGTTTTTT. Translating it yields CASSLYAVGSGGTGELFF. The rearrangement links TRBV4-2 to TRBJ2-2; 7 nucleotides line up with TRBD1. The CDR3 spans 18 residues. Germline CDR1 is LGHNA and CDR2 is YNFKEQ. J gave up 5 bases and V 4 bases, and 16 bases lay outside the gene matches.